The present T cell receptor beta chain was sequenced within a study of identical twins. Study results and caveats: While abundant cord blood beta clonotypes carried fewer insertions, memory repertoires showed no such pattern. Among monozygotic twins, out-of-frame TCR alpha sharing exceeded what models predicted.

As regards this clonotype: The antigen remains undetermined.

From the 5' RACE reads, TCRdb called clonotypes with MiXCR, one entry per CDR3 protein. The profile covers hundreds of thousands of distinct CDR3 sequences, with over 8.5% appearing a single time and about 0.98% taken by the ten largest. The CDR3 is 14 residues long. V shed 0 bases and J shed 10 bases, with 13 bases lying between them. CDR1 and CDR2 (germline): LGHDT, YNNKEL (reference sequence). These sequences were also reported in another study, on yellow fever vaccine responses in identical twins.

The rearrangement joins TRBV3-1 to TRBJ2-1; D is undetermined. The sequence was obtained from a woman younger than 30 in good health. Sequencing was done on a sample of PBMCs. In DNA, the CDR3 is TGTGCCAGCAGCCAAGATACCGGTTCACGGGAGCAGTTCTTC. Translating gives CASSQDTGSREQFF.